This record looks at one TCR beta chain sequence and its context. The junction and the germline gene differ at one end; a read error may be behind it. The authors prepared the TCRbeta library with unique molecular identifiers. TCRdb called the PCR reads again in MiXCR, with one record for every CDR3 protein. The sample holds approximately 420,000 distinct CDR3 sequences, about a tenth seen once. This record belongs to a study of T-cell reconstitution after alpha-beta-depleted transplantation in children. Germline loops: CDR1 SGHRS, CDR2 YFSETQ. This CDR3 is built from 16 residues. The material sequenced was PBMCs from the stem cell graft donor, taken from the stem cell graft. The V gene is TRBV5-1, the J gene TRBJ2-2, with D perhaps assigned TRBD1 or TRBD2 (5 bases each). The receptor comes from a human donor who donated a stem cell graft to a child with acute myeloid leukemia. DNA of the CDR3: TGCGCCAGCAGCTTGGAGGGGCCAGGGTACACCGGGGAGCTGTTTTTC. Translated: CASSLEGPGYTGELFF. Full variable domain (remainder filled in from reference TRBV5-1 and TRBJ2-2): KAGVTQTPRYLIKTRGQQVTLSCSPISGHRSVSWYQQTPGQGLQFLFEYFSETQRNKGNFPGRFSGRQFSNSRSEMNVSTLELGDSALYLCASSLEGPGYTGELFFGEGSRLTVL.